This T cell receptor (beta chain) derives from a study of OX40 agonist ivuxolimab in advanced cancers. Profiled with immunoSEQ multiplex PCR; TCRdb holds only in-frame clones, not every one. This sample has some 74,000 clones, with 70% to 90% found just once. On cycle 4 day 1 and cycle 7 day 1, as well as at baseline, blood was sampled. Study findings and constraints: Among T cells, CD8+ cells averaged more expanded clones than CD4+ cells. Among the nonresponders, some also had low normalized T-cell clonal expansion.

Losses at the gene ends were 5 bases for V and 10 bases for J; bases not matched to a gene: 14. CDR1 MNHEY and CDR2 SMNVEV come from the germline V gene (reference sequence). CDR3 length: 16 residues. To note about this clone: The antigen is unknown.

This chain links TRBV27 with TRBJ2-1; 10 bases fit TRBD2. The clonotype comes from an adult with an advanced solid tumor such as melanoma, head and neck, liver or kidney cancer. The sample here was CD4+ or CD8+ T cells sorted from blood, taken in a trial of the OX40 agonist ivuxolimab. The CDR3 here is CASSTRAGGPVNEQFF. The CDR3 nucleotides are TGTGCCAGCAGTACTCGAGCGGGAGGGCCAGTAAACGAGCAGTTCTTC.